The clone carrying this T cell receptor (beta chain) appeared a few times. This CDR3 is 16 amino acids long. Germline V gene data show CDR1 as GTSNPN and CDR2 as SVGIG (reference sequence). The V and J ends lost 3 bases and 5 bases, in that order; junction bases with no gene match: 14. The data belong to a study of beta chain features in type 1 diabetes. The authors reverse transcribed all of the isolated RNA, so sequencing captured expressed TCRB transcripts. Clones were read by immunoSEQ multiplex PCR, and TCRdb kept only the in-frame ones, dropping some. The data contain 350,000 to 450,000 clones, less than 15% of them singletons.

The sequenced sample was naive CD4+ T cells from blood. This TCR derives from a woman younger than 35 in good health. V is TRBV30 and J is TRBJ2-5; 8 bases are shared with TRBD2. CDR3: CAWSDQAGLVGETQYF. CDR3 DNA sequence: TGTGCCTGGAGCGACCAAGCGGGACTAGTTGGGGAGACCCAGTACTTC.